Listed below are T cell receptor beta chains from one sample, sequenced in a study of blood T cell repertoires in COVID-19. The method was immunoSEQ multiplex PCR; TCRdb's version includes in-frame clones alone and lacks a portion of them. Here the sample spans 300,000 to 400,000 clones, 70% to 90% being singletons. The sample consisted of peripheral blood. The receptors originated from a woman aged 55-69 years with COVID-19, enrolled during active disease. The CDR3 runs from the conserved cysteine through the conserved F or W. The D gene is left open where the match is weak. Some rows mark clone size as missing; the rest say once, few, many or name a class of expanded clone.

d_call	v_call	j_call	clone_size	cdr3_nt	cdr3_aa
.	TRBV29-1	TRBJ1-1	.	TGCAGCGCGGAACGGACAGTTGAAGCTTTCTTT	CSAERTVEAFF
TRBD1	TRBV7-2	TRBJ2-7	.	TGTGCCAGCAGCTTCGGGACAGGGTTAATCAACGAGCAGTACTTC	CASSFGTGLINEQYF
TRBD1	TRBV19	TRBJ1-2	few	TGTGCCAGTATCCCTAACCGGGACAGGGGAGGCTACACCTTC	CASIPNRDRGGYTF
.	TRBV6-4	TRBJ1-1	.	TGTGCCAGCAGAGCGTGGGAGATGAACACTGAAGCTTTCTTT	CASRAWEMNTEAFF
.	TRBV11-2	TRBJ1-1	.	TGTGCCAGCAGCTTAGGGGGCTTTCTCACTGAAGCTTTCTTT	CASSLGGFLTEAFF
TRBD1	TRBV3-1/TRBV3-2	TRBJ2-5	few	TGTGCCAGCAGCCAAGAAACTCGAGGGGGCGGAGAGACCCAGTACTTC	CASSQETRGGGETQYF
TRBD2	TRBV6-5	TRBJ2-5	.	TGTGCCAGCAGTTATACTAGCGGCCAAGAGACCCAGTACTTC	CASSYTSGQETQYF
.	TRBV6-2/TRBV6-3	TRBJ2-4	.	TGTGCCAGCAGTTACCGTCCGACAACCAAAAACATTCAGTACTTC	CASSYRPTTKNIQYF
.	TRBV3-1/TRBV3-2	TRBJ2-1	.	TGTGCCAGCAGCCAACCTAGCTCCTACAATGAGCAGTTCTTC	CASSQPSSYNEQFF
.	TRBV18	TRBJ1-1	.	TGTGCCAGCTCACTGAACATTGAAGCTTTCTTT	CASSLNIEAFF
.	TRBV12-3/TRBV12-4	TRBJ1-2	.	TGTGCCAGCAGCTTGAGGGAAGGGAGTGGCTACACCTTC	CASSLREGSGYTF
.	TRBV19	TRBJ1-4	.	TGTGCCAGTAGCCGGGGGGTAGCTAATGAAAAACTGTTTTTT	CASSRGVANEKLFF
TRBD2	TRBV27	TRBJ2-5	.	TGTGCCAGCAGTTTGTCAGCGTTCGGGCGGGGGGGCCAGTCGGAGACCCAGTACTTC	CASSLSAFGRGGQSETQYF
.	TRBV14	TRBJ1-2	.	TGTGCCAGCAGCCAAGGATTGGCGGCGGGCGGCTACACCTTC	CASSQGLAAGGYTF
TRBD2	TRBV30	TRBJ2-3	.	TGTGCCTGGACCCTAGGACTAGCGGGTTTCACAGATACGCAGTATTTT	CAWTLGLAGFTDTQYF
.	TRBV24-1	TRBJ2-3	.	TGTGCCACCCGAAGCGACACAGATACGCAGTATTTT	CATRSDTDTQYF
.	TRBV7-2	TRBJ1-1	.	TGTGCCAGCAGCTTAGGACAGATGAACACTGAAGCTTTCTTT	CASSLGQMNTEAFF
TRBD1	TRBV6-5	TRBJ2-1	few	TGTGCCAGCAGTTACTCAGGGGGCTGGAATGAGCAGTTCTTC	CASSYSGGWNEQFF
.	TRBV10-3	TRBJ2-3	once	TGTGCCATCAGTGAGTCACAACTAGGCCCGGACACAGATACGCAGTATTTT	CAISESQLGPDTDTQYF
.	TRBV7-9	TRBJ1-1	.	TGTGCCAGCAGCTTATTGGAAACTAAGAACACTGAAGCTTTCTTT	CASSLLETKNTEAFF
.	TRBV10-1	TRBJ2-7	.	TGCGCCAGCAGTGAGTCGGACAGCTCCTACGAGCAGTACTTC	CASSESDSSYEQYF
TRBD1	TRBV6-5	TRBJ1-1	.	TGTGCCAGCAGTTATTACGGACAGGGGGGGACTGAAGCTTTCTTT	CASSYYGQGGTEAFF
.	TRBV11-2	TRBJ1-4	.	TGTGCCAGCAGCTCCTCTCTAAATGAAAAACTGTTTTTT	CASSSSLNEKLFF
TRBD1	TRBV19	TRBJ1-5	.	TGTGCCAGTAGTACCCCCGACAGGGGGCGCCGGCAGCCCCAGCATTTT	CASSTPDRGRRQPQHF
.	TRBV7-2	TRBJ1-5	once	TGTGCCAGCAGCTTAGCACGGGCAGGACAGAGTCAGCCCCAGCATTTT	CASSLARAGQSQPQHF
.	TRBV3-1/TRBV3-2	TRBJ1-3	many	TGTGCCAGCAGCCGCCTTGTAGGAGCCACCTCTGGAAACACCATATATTTT	CASSRLVGATSGNTIYF
TRBD1	TRBV4-2	TRBJ2-7	once	TGTGCCAGCAGCCAAGAGGCGGGCAGGGGGCGCGCCGAGCAGTACTTC	CASSQEAGRGRAEQYF
TRBD2	TRBV11-3	TRBJ2-1	.	TGTGCCAGCAGCTTAGGGACTAGCGGGGGGAACGAGCAGTTCTTC	CASSLGTSGGNEQFF
TRBD2	TRBV11-3	TRBJ2-1	.	TGTGCCAGCAGCCTTAGGTCAGCGGGGGGGGTCAATGAGCAGTTCTTC	CASSLRSAGGVNEQFF
.	TRBV29-1	TRBJ1-2	once	TGCAGCGTTGAAGATCATGTGACGGGGGGCATAGGCTATGGCTACACCTTC	CSVEDHVTGGIGYGYTF
TRBD1	TRBV11-3	TRBJ1-4	once	TGTGCCAGCAGCTTAGATTATGGGACAGAAAATGAAAAACTGTTTTTT	CASSLDYGTENEKLFF
TRBD2	TRBV9	TRBJ2-3	.	TGTGCCAGCAGCGGTCTCGGGGGGGTGGCAGATACGCAGTATTTT	CASSGLGGVADTQYF
TRBD1	TRBV2	TRBJ1-4	.	TGTGCCAGCGGGAGACCGGACAGGGGTGAAAAACTGTTTTTT	CASGRPDRGEKLFF
.	TRBV2	TRBJ1-1	few	TGTGCCAGCAGTGTGGGCAGGGGTACTGAAGCTTTCTTT	CASSVGRGTEAFF
TRBD1	TRBV3-1/TRBV3-2	TRBJ2-1	.	TGTGCCAGCAGCCAAGGGACAGGGGGACTCGAGCAGTTCTTC	CASSQGTGGLEQFF
.	TRBV10-3	TRBJ2-3	.	TGTGCCATCACCAGCGGCTCAACAGATACGCAGTATTTT	CAITSGSTDTQYF
TRBD1	TRBV11-1	TRBJ2-5	.	TGTGCCAGCAGCCCCGGGACAGGGTTTCTGGAGACCCAGTACTTC	CASSPGTGFLETQYF
.	TRBV10-2	TRBJ2-7	.	TGCGCCAGCAGTGAGGTGGCCACCACCTACGAGCAGTACTTC	CASSEVATTYEQYF
.	TRBV9	TRBJ2-5	once	TGTGCCAGCAGCGGCGGTTCTTTGGTAGCCGCGCAAGAGACCCAGTACTTC	CASSGGSLVAAQETQYF
.	TRBV7-3	TRBJ1-5	.	TGTGCCAGCAGCTCCGCGAGCAATCAGCCCCAGCATTTT	CASSSASNQPQHF
TRBD2	TRBV29-1	TRBJ2-1	.	TGCAGCGTTGAGGGTAGCGGGGGGCCCCTCTCCTACAATGAGCAGTTCTTC	CSVEGSGGPLSYNEQFF
TRBD2	TRBV3-1/TRBV3-2	TRBJ2-3	.	TGTGCCAGCAGCCGCCAAAGGGTAGCGGGGACCACAGATACGCAGTATTTT	CASSRQRVAGTTDTQYF
TRBD1	TRBV14	TRBJ2-2	.	TGTGCCAGCAGCCCTTTTGGCCAGGGGGTATTCACCGGGGAGCTGTTTTTT	CASSPFGQGVFTGELFF
.	TRBV5-4	TRBJ1-2	.	TGTGCCAGCAGCTTGACTCGCAAGAACTATGGCTACACCTTC	CASSLTRKNYGYTF
TRBD1	TRBV2	TRBJ2-1	.	TGTGCCAGCCAAAGCCAGGGGGCCTACAATGAGCAGTTCTTC	CASQSQGAYNEQFF
.	TRBV3-1/TRBV3-2	TRBJ1-2	.	TGTGCCAGCAGCCTTCCCGGCAGGGGCTACACCTTC	CASSLPGRGYTF
TRBD1	TRBV19	TRBJ1-4	.	TGTGCCAGTAGTATACCGGGACAGATCCACGCAACTAATGAAAAACTGTTTTTT	CASSIPGQIHATNEKLFF
.	TRBV5-1	TRBJ1-2	.	TGCGCCAGCAGCGGCTCGGGAAATCCTAACTATGGCTACACCTTC	CASSGSGNPNYGYTF